What follows are 5 T cell receptor beta chains derived from one specimen sequenced in a study of regulatory T cells in long-lasting Graves disease. Time point described: newly diagnosed GD, antithyroid drugs for less than 3 months. PBMC-derived RNA was used for the TCR library. Library construction for TCR beta used iRepertoire HTBI primers and Arm-PCR of CDR3 regions. MiXCR, applied by TCRdb to the multiplex PCR reads, yields one record per CDR3 protein. The sample shows 400,000 to 500,000 distinct CDR3 sequences, around 15% of them seen only once. These data are also associated with another study on T cells in Graves' hyperthyroidism and ophthalmopathy.

Sample: peripheral blood mononuclear cells (PBMCs), taken at new diagnosis, from a patient treated with antithyroid drugs. The receptors come from a woman aged 25 to 45 with Graves disease.

The J gene is TRBJ1-1, the V gene TRBV3-1; 8 nucleotides match TRBD1. The CDR3 runs to 17 residues. Germline assignment: CDR1 LGHDT and CDR2 YNNKEL (reference sequence). V was pared by 2 bases and J by 9 bases, with 17 bases of the junction left unmatched. The CDR3 loop is CASSQFSTGVNSNKAFF. The DNA of the CDR3 is TGTGCCAGCAGCCAATTTTCGACAGGGGTTAATTCGAATAAAGCTTTCTTT.

This clonotype appeared a few times. The CDR3 bases are TGTGCCAGCAGCTCCGACGGGGGGCTTGGAAACACCATATATTTT. Its translation is CASSSDGGLGNTIYF. The genes are TRBV7-6 and TRBJ1-3; a weak D match, TRBD1 (6 bases). CDR3 length: 15 amino acids. The germline CDR1 and CDR2 sequences are SGHVS and FNYEAQ. Trimming took 4 bases from V and 3 from J, leaving 13 bases between them. Using reference TRBV7-6 and TRBJ1-3 for the parts outside the CDR3, the full variable domain is GAGVSQSPRYKVTKRGQDVALRCDPISGHVSLYWYRQALGQGPEFLTYFNYEAQQDKSGLPNDRFSAERPEGSISTLTIQRTEQRDSAMYRCASSSDGGLGNTIYFGEGSWLTVV.

This clonotype was detected a few times. The chain carries TRBV30 and TRBJ2-1; maybe TRBD2 (5 bases). The CDR3 contains 14 residues. Germline-derived CDR1 and CDR2 are GTSNPN and SVGIG (reference sequence). With 2 bases removed from V and 2 bases from J, the gap between germline ends came to 10 bases. CDR3 coding DNA: TGTGCCTGGAGTATAGGGAGTCCCTACAATGAGCAGTTCTTC. Its protein product is CAWSIGSPYNEQFF.

Written as DNA, the CDR3 is TGTGCCACCAGTGACCCCGGGACTAGGAAGGGGGAGCTGTTTTTT. This encodes CATSDPGTRKGELFF. This chain uses TRBV24-1 with TRBJ2-2; TRBD2 matches at 8 bases. Trimming cost V 4 bases and J 8 bases; bases outside gene matches: 8. The length of the CDR3 is 15 residues. The germline gives CDR1 KGHDR, CDR2 SFDVKD.

A few counts support this clonotype. The rearrangement joins TRBV7-2 to TRBJ1-1; D is unclear. The CDR3 loop spans 13 amino acids. Germline V gene sequence: CDR1 SGHTA, CDR2 FQGNSA. V gave up 5 bases and J gave up 5 bases, with 12 bases separating them. CDR3 region: CASSPPLSTEAFF. The CDR3 coding sequence is TGTGCCAGCAGCCCCCCTCTCTCGACTGAAGCTTTCTTT.